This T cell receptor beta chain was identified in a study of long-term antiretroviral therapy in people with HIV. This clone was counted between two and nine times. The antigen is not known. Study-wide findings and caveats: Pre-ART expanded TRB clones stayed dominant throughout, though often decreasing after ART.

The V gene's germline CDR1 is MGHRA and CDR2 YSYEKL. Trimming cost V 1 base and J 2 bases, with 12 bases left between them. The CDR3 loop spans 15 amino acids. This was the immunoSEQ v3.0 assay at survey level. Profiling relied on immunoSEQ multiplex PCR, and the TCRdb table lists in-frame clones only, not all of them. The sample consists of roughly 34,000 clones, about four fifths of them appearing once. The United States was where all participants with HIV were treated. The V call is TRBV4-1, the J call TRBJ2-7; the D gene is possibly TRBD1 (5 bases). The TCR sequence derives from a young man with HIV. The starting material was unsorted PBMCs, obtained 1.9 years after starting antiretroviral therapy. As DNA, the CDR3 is TGCGCCAGCAGCCAAGGAACAGGAAAAACCTACGAGCAGTACTTC. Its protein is CASSQGTGKTYEQYF.